This TCR beta chain was identified in a study of identical twins. This clonotype was recorded many times. The CDR3 spans 15 residues. CDR1 and CDR2 (germline): MNHEY, SMNVEV (reference sequence). Trimming took 2 bases from V and 4 from J; bases not matched to a gene: 4. TCRdb redid the calling of the 5' RACE reads with MiXCR, one entry per CDR3 protein. Among about 730,000 distinct CDR3 sequences listed, around 21% were seen once. This sample also belongs to another study, concerning T cells expressing NK-cell markers. This second study says: The TCR beta repertoires originated in sorted CD3+CD56+NKG2C+, CD3+CD56+NKG2C- and CD3+CD56-NKG2C+ T cells.

The receptor was derived from a woman under 30 in good health. V usage is TRBV27 and J usage is TRBJ2-2; 7 bases are shared with TRBD1. The source material was PBMCs. CDR3 amino acids: CASSLRGLLTGELFF. DNA of the CDR3: TGTGCCAGCAGTTTAAGGGGGCTTCTCACCGGGGAGCTGTTTTTT.